The T cell receptor beta chain under discussion was sequenced for a study of blood T cell repertoires in COVID-19. About the study: Donors in the United States, Italy and Spain gave samples during acute or convalescent COVID-19.

Two negative PCRs, clearance, or symptom resolution characterized the recovered Cohort 3 donors. Original processing methods: From reference gene primer amplification, estimates of nucleated cell counts were derived. Assay used: immunoSEQ multiplex PCR; TCRdb lists only in-frame clones, some missing. V and J calls and clone size are given by that table; D and trimming were obtained from the DNA. The sample contains over 300,000 clones, about 85% of which appear only once. The sample taken for sequencing was PBMCs or T cells enriched from blood (not recorded which). The TCR was taken from a woman in her thirties who had recovered from COVID-19.

CDR3 sequence reads: CASRFELGTGEKLFF. The CDR3 DNA follows: TGTGCCAGCAGATTCGAATTAGGGACAGGCGAAAAACTGTTTTTT. The V and J genes are TRBV2 and TRBJ1-4; TRBD1 matches 8 bases. The CDR3 is made up of 15 amino acids. The V and J ends lost 6 bases and 8 bases, in that order; junction bases with no gene match: 11. CDR1 SNHLY and CDR2 FYNNEI come from the germline V gene. Variable domain in full (rest from reference TRBV2 and TRBJ1-4): EPEVTQTPSHQVTQMGQEVILRCVPISNHLYFYWYRQILGQKVEFLVSFYNNEISEKSEIFDDQFSVERPDGSNFTLKIRSTKLEDSAMYFCASRFELGTGEKLFFGSGTQLSVL.